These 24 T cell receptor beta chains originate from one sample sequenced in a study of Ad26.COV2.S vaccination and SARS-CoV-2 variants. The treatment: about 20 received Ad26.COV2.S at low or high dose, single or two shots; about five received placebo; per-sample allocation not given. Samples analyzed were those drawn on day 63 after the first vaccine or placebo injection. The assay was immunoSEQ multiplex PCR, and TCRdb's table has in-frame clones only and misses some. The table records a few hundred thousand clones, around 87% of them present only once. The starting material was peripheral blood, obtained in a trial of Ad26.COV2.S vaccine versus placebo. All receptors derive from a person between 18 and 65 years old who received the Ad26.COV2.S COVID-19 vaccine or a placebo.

The CDR3 reads CASSSSEGEKLFF. In DNA, the CDR3 is TGTGCCAGCAGCAGCTCCGAAGGTGAAAAACTGTTTTTT. This sequence joins TRBV7-2 and TRBJ1-4; D is uncertain. The CDR3 consists of 13 residues. Germline CDR1 is SGHTA and CDR2 is FQGNSA. Trimming stripped 5 bases from V and 7 bases from J, with 11 bases between. Full variable domain (remainder filled in from reference TRBV7-2 and TRBJ1-4): GAGVSQSPSNKVTEKGKDVELRCDPISGHTALYWYRQSLGQGLEFLIYFQGNSAPDKSGLPSDRFSAERTGGSVSTLTIQRTQQEDSAVYLCASSSSEGEKLFFGSGTQLSVL.

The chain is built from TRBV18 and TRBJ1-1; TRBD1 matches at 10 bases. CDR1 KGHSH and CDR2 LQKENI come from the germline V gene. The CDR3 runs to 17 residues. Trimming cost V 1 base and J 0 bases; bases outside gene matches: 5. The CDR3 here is CASSPLGTGALNTEAFF. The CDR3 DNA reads TGTGCCAGCTCACCACTCGGGACAGGGGCCTTGAACACTGAAGCTTTCTTT.

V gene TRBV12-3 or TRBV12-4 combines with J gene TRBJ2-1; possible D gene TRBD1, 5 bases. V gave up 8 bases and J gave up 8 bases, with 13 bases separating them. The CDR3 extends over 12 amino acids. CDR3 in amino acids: CASAQARDEQFF. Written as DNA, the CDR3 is TGTGCCAGCGCCCAGGCCAGGGATGAGCAGTTCTTC.

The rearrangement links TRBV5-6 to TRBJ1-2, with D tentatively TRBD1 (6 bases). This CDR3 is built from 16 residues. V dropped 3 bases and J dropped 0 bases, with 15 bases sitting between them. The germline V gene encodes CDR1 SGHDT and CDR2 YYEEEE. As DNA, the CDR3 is TGTGCCAGCAGCTCCCGGGGGGCCTATACTAACTATGGCTACACCTTC. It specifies CASSSRGAYTNYGYTF.

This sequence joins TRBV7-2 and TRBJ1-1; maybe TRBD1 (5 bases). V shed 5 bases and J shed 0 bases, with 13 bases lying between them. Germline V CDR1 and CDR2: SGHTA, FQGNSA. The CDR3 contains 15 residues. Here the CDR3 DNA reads TGTGCCAGCAGCCCAGGACATATCATGAACACTGAAGCTTTCTTT. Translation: CASSPGHIMNTEAFF.

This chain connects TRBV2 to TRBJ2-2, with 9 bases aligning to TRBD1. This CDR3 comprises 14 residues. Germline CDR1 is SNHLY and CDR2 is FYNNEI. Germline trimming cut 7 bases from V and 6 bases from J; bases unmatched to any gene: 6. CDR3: CASNLRQGAGELFF. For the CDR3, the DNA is TGTGCCAGCAATCTTCGACAGGGGGCCGGGGAGCTGTTTTTT.

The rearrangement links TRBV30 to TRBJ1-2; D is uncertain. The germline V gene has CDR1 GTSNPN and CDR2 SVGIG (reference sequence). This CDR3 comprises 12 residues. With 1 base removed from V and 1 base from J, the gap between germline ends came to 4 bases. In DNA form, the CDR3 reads TGTGCCTGGAGTGAGGATAACTATGGCTACACCTTC. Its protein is CAWSEDNYGYTF.

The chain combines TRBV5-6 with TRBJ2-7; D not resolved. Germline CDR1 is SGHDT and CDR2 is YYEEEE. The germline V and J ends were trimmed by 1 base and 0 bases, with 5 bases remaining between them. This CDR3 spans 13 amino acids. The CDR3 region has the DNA TGTGCCAGCAGCTTGCCCAGCTCCTACGAGCAGTACTTC. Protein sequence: CASSLPSSYEQYF. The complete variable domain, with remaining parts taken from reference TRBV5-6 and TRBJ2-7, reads DAGVTQSPTHLIKTRGQQVTLRCSPKSGHDTVSWYQQALGQGPQFIFQYYEEEERQRGNFPDRFSGHQFPNYSSELNVNALLLGDSALYLCASSLPSSYEQYFGPGTRLTVT.

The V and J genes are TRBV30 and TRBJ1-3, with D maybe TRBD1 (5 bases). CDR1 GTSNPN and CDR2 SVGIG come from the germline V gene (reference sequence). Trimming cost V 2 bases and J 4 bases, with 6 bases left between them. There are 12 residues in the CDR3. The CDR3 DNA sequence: TGTGCCTGGAGTAACAGGGGAAACACCATATATTTT. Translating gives CAWSNRGNTIYF.

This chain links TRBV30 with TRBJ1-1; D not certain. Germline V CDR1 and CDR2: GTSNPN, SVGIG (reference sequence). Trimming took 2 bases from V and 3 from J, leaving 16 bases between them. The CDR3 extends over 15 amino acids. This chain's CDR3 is CAWSLAAALYTEAFF. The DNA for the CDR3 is TGTGCCTGGAGTCTAGCTGCAGCCCTTTACACTGAAGCTTTCTTT.

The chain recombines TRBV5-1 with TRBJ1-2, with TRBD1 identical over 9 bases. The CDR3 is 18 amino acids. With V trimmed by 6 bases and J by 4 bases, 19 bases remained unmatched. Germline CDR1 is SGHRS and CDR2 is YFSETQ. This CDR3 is CASTPAGTGSLGGYGYTF. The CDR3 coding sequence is TGCGCCAGCACCCCCGCCGGGACAGGGTCCCTTGGAGGCTATGGCTACACCTTC.

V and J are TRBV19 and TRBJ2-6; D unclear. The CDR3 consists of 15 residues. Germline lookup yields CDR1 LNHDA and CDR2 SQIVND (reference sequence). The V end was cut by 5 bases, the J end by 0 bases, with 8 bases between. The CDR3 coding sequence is TGTGCCAGTAGTGACCGGCTCTCTGGGGCCAACGTCCTGACTTTC. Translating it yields CASSDRLSGANVLTF.

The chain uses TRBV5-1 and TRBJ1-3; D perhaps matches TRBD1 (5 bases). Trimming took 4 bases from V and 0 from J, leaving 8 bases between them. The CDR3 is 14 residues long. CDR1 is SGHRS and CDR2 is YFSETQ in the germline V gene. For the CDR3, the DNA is TGCGCCAGCAGCGGGGCAAGCTCTGGAAACACCATATATTTT. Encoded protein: CASSGASSGNTIYF.

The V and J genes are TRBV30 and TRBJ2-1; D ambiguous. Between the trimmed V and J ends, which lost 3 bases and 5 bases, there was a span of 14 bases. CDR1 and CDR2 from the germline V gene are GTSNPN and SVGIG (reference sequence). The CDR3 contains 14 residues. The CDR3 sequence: CAWRPGGSHNEQFF. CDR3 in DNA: TGTGCCTGGAGACCCGGTGGGTCCCACAATGAGCAGTTCTTC.

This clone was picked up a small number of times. Here the CDR3 reads CASSIRLTGLGRGYGYTF. Here the CDR3 DNA reads TGTGCCAGTAGTATACGTTTAACCGGACTTGGACGGGGCTATGGCTACACCTTC. The chain couples TRBV19 to TRBJ1-2; D remains unclear. Trimming removed 2 bases from V and 4 bases from J, with 23 bases in between. CDR3 size: 18 residues. Germline V CDR1 and CDR2: LNHDA, SQIVND (reference sequence).

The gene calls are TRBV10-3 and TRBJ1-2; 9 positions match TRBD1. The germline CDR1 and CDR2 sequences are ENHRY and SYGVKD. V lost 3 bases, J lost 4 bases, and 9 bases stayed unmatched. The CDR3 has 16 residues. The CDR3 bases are TGTGCCATCAGTGACGAGGGACAGGGTACGGGCTATGGCTACACCTTC. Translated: CAISDEGQGTGYGYTF.

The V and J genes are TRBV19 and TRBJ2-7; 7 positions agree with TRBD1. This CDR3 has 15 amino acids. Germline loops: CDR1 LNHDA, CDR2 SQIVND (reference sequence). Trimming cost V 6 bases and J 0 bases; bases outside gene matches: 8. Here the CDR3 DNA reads TGTGCCAGTAGCCCAGGGGGAAGGGCCTCCTACGAGCAGTACTTC. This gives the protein CASSPGGRASYEQYF. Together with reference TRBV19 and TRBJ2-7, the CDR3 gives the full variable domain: DGGITQSPKYLFRKEGQNVTLSCEQNLNHDAMYWYRQDPGQGLRLIYYSQIVNDFQKGDIAEGYSVSREKKESFPLTVTSAQKNPTAFYLCASSPGGRASYEQYFGPGTRLTVT.

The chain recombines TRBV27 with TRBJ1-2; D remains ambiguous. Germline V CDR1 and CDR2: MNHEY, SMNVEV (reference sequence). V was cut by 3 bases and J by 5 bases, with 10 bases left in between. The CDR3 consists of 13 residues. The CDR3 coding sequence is TGTGCCAGCAGTTTCGCGGGATTGTATGGCTACACCTTC. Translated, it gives CASSFAGLYGYTF.

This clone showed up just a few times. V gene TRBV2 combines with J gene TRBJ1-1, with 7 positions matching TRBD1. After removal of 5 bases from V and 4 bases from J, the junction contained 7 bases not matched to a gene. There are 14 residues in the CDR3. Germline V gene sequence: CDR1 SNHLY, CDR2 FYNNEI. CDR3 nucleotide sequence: TGTGCCAGCAGTCTAGAGGCAGGGGGCACTGAAGCTTTCTTT. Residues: CASSLEAGGTEAFF.

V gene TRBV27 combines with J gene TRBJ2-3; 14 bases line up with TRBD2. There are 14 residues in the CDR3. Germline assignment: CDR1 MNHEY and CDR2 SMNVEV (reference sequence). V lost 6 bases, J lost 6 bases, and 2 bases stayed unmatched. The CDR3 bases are TGTGCCAGCAGCCGGACTAGCGGGGGGGATACGCAGTATTTT. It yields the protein CASSRTSGGDTQYF.

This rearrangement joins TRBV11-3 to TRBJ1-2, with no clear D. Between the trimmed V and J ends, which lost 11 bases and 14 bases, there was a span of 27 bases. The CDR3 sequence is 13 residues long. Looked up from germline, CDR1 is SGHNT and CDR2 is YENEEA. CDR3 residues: CAPESVWEAPGTF. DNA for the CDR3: TGTGCCCCGGAGAGTGTCTGGGAGGCCCCGGGGACCTTC.

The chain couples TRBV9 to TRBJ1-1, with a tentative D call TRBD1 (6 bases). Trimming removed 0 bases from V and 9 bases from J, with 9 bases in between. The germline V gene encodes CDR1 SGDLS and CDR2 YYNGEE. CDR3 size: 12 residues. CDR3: CASSVEGGQAFF. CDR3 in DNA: TGTGCCAGCAGCGTAGAAGGGGGGCAAGCTTTCTTT.

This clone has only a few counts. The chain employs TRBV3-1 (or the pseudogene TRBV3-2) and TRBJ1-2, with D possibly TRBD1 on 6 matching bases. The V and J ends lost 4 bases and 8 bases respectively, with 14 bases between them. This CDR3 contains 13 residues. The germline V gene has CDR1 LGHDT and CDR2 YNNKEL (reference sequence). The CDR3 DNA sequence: TGTGCCAGCAGCCCTGGGACAAGATACGGCTACACCTTC. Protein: CASSPGTRYGYTF.

The CDR3 bases are TGTGCCAGCAGTCCCGGGACAGTCAATGCGGAGACCCAGTACTTC. Its protein is CASSPGTVNAETQYF. This chain connects TRBV6-6 to TRBJ2-5; 7 bases are shared with TRBD1. V shed 5 bases, J shed 5 bases, and the junction held 11 bases outside the gene matches. Germline assignment: CDR1 MNHNY and CDR2 SVGAGI (reference sequence). The CDR3 has 15 residues.